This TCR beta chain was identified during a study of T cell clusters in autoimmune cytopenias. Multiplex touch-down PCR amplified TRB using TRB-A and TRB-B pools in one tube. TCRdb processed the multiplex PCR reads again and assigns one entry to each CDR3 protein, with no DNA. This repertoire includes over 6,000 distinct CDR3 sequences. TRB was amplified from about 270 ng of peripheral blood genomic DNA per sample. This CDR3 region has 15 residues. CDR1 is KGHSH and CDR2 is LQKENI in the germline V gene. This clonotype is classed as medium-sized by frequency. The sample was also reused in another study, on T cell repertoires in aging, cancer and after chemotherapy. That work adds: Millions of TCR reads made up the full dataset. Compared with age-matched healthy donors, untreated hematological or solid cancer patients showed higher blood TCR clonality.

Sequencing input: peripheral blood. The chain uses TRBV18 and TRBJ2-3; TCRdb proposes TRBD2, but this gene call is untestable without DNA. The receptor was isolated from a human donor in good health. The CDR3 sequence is CASSPQRGGRDTQYF.